Following are 23 T cell receptor beta chains from one sample sequenced in a study of PD-1 blockade in classical Hodgkin lymphoma. Libraries were prepared by immunoSEQ multiplex PCR; TCRdb keeps only in-frame clonotypes and omits some of them. Of some 2,000 clones in the sample, roughly four fifths were seen once. Each patient experienced a relapse that followed autologous stem cell transplantation, and brentuximab vedotin exposure varied. The sample in question was peripheral blood mononuclear cells (PBMCs), obtained at baseline. The receptors originated from a human donor with classical Hodgkin lymphoma.

Comments on this clone: At one end, the junction sequence differs from germline, possibly due to a read error. The V call is TRBV7-7, the J call TRBJ1-1; D is ambiguous. In germline, CDR1 is SSHAT, CDR2 FNYEAQ (reference sequence). CDR3 length: 13 amino acids. The CDR3 is CASSLLQNTEAFF. Here the CDR3 DNA reads TGTGCTAGCAGCTTACTGCAGAACACTGAAGCTTTCTTT.

The chain uses TRBV7-6 and TRBJ2-1; a weak D match, TRBD1 (6 bases). Trimming took off 5 bases at V and 0 bases at J, with 20 bases between the two ends. This CDR3 comprises 18 residues. Germline assignment: CDR1 SGHVS and CDR2 FNYEAQ. CDR3 sequence (DNA): TGTGCCAGCAGCACTATTCGCCCAGGGGTGAGCTCCTACAATGAGCAGTTCTTC. Encoded protein: CASSTIRPGVSSYNEQFF.

The chain joins TRBV2 to TRBJ1-1, with a tentative D call TRBD1 (5 bases). The CDR3 consists of 14 residues. Trimming shortened V by 9 bases and J by 1 base, and 15 bases separated the two germline ends. Germline loops: CDR1 SNHLY, CDR2 FYNNEI. CDR3 DNA sequence: TGTGCCAGTGATACAGGTCTAACGAACACTGAAGCTTTCTTT. Its translation is CASDTGLTNTEAFF.

The rearrangement joins TRBV29-1 to TRBJ2-1, with D perhaps TRBD1 or TRBD2 (5 bases each). V dropped 0 bases and J dropped 0 bases, with 12 bases sitting between them. There are 16 residues in the CDR3. CDR1 and CDR2 (germline): SQVTM, ANQGSEA. The CDR3, as DNA: TGCAGCGTTGAAGATCCCGGGACCAGCTCCTACAATGAGCAGTTCTTC. The encoded protein is CSVEDPGTSSYNEQFF.

J is TRBJ2-1 and V is TRBV4-3; D call uncertain. Germline loops: CDR1 LGHNA, CDR2 YSLEER. The CDR3 has 13 residues. V lost 4 bases, J lost 8 bases, and 12 bases lay in between. The CDR3 sequence: CASSPAGWDEQFF. In DNA, the CDR3 is TGCGCCAGCAGCCCCGCCGGGTGGGATGAGCAGTTCTTC.

The genes are TRBV19 and TRBJ2-1; 7 bases agree with TRBD1. The trim removed 5 bases at V and 5 bases at J, leaving 12 bases unmatched. The CDR3 covers 16 residues. Germline CDR1 reads LNHDA; CDR2 reads SQIVND (reference sequence). The CDR3 sequence is CASSSDREMTDNEQFF. CDR3 in DNA: TGTGCCAGTAGTTCCGACAGGGAGATGACTGACAATGAGCAGTTCTTC.

This chain joins TRBV5-1 and TRBJ1-4; maybe TRBD1 (6 bases). V gave up 3 bases and J gave up 7 bases, with 13 bases separating them. CDR1 is SGHRS, CDR2 YFSETQ, per germline. This CDR3 region has 14 residues. The chain's CDR3 is CASSWTDGGEKLFF. The CDR3 nucleotides are TGCGCCAGCAGCTGGACAGACGGCGGTGAAAAACTGTTTTTT.

This chain connects TRBV19 to TRBJ2-7; D remains unclear. The CDR3 runs to 14 residues. The germline V gene has CDR1 LNHDA and CDR2 SQIVND (reference sequence). The V and J ends lost 6 bases and 0 bases respectively, with 12 bases between them. The CDR3 is CASSWERSSYEQYF. The CDR3 region has the DNA TGTGCCAGTAGCTGGGAACGGAGCTCCTACGAGCAGTACTTC.

The chain carries TRBV27 and TRBJ1-1; possibly TRBD1 for D (6 bases). The CDR3 extends over 14 amino acids. Trimming removed 3 bases at V and 1 base at J, with 9 bases between. CDR1 and CDR2 (germline): MNHEY, SMNVEV (reference sequence). CDR3 loop: CASSLTGQNTEAFF. The DNA for the CDR3 is TGTGCCAGCAGTTTGACGGGACAGAACACTGAAGCTTTCTTT.

The chain employs TRBV6-5 and TRBJ2-5; the D gene is possibly TRBD1 (5 bases). This CDR3 contains 13 residues. Looked up from germline, CDR1 is MNHEY and CDR2 is SVGAGI. Trimming removed 6 bases at V and 4 bases at J, with 12 bases between. The CDR3, as DNA: TGTGCCAGCAGAAATCCTACAGGAGAGACCCAGTACTTC. It yields the protein CASRNPTGETQYF.

This chain links TRBV4-1 with TRBJ2-3; 10 bases match TRBD2. This CDR3 comprises 17 residues. Germline CDR1 is MGHRA and CDR2 is YSYEKL. V shed 1 base, J shed 6 bases, and the junction held 10 bases outside the gene matches. The chain's CDR3 is CASSQAMTSGPRDTQYF. DNA of the CDR3: TGCGCCAGCAGCCAAGCCATGACTAGCGGGCCGAGGGATACGCAGTATTTT.

This sequence joins TRBV27 and TRBJ1-2; D is unresolved. CDR1 and CDR2 from the germline V gene are MNHEY and SMNVEV (reference sequence). Trimming removed 2 bases at V and 2 bases at J, with 9 bases between. The CDR3 is 14 amino acids. The CDR3 sequence is CASSLGQRNYGYTF. CDR3 nucleotide sequence: TGTGCCAGCAGTTTAGGTCAGCGGAACTATGGCTACACCTTC.

This clone was observed a few times. The chain carries TRBV7-8 and TRBJ1-4; no clear D. This CDR3 is 14 amino acids long. Looked up from germline, CDR1 is SGHVS and CDR2 is FQNEAQ. Between the trimmed V and J ends, which lost 2 bases and 0 bases, there was a span of 4 bases. CDR3 bases: TGTGCCAGCAGCTTAACTGCAACTAATGAAAAACTGTTTTTT. Protein: CASSLTATNEKLFF.

This clone was counted a single time. The chain recombines TRBV9 with TRBJ2-5; 12 bases are a match to TRBD2. V lost 6 bases to trimming and J lost 1 base; unmatched junction nucleotides: 10. Per the germline V gene, CDR1 is SGDLS and CDR2 is YYNGEE. CDR3 length equals 17 residues. The chain's CDR3 is CASNPSSGGGFQETQYF. The DNA of the CDR3 is TGTGCCAGCAATCCCTCTAGCGGGGGGGGTTTCCAAGAGACCCAGTACTTC.

V usage is TRBV6-6 and J usage is TRBJ1-2, with TRBD1 matching 9 bases. The CDR3 extends over 12 amino acids. V dropped 4 bases and J dropped 8; count of bases not matched to a gene: 2. Per the germline V gene, CDR1 is MNHNY and CDR2 is SVGAGI (reference sequence). CDR3: CASSLGQGGYTF. The CDR3 nucleotides are TGTGCCAGCAGTTTGGGACAGGGCGGCTACACCTTC.

The V call is TRBV9, the J call TRBJ2-5; a weak D match, TRBD2 (5 bases). Germline values: CDR1 SGDLS, CDR2 YYNGEE. V was clipped by 0 bases and J by 0 bases, with 6 bases between them. This CDR3 has 14 amino acids. For the CDR3, the DNA is TGTGCCAGCAGCGTAGGAGGGAACCAAGAGACCCAGTACTTC. As protein: CASSVGGNQETQYF.

The gene calls are TRBV4-2 and TRBJ2-7; 10 nucleotides line up with TRBD1. Germline V gene lookup returns CDR1 LGHNA and CDR2 YNFKEQ. The CDR3 extends over 16 amino acids. The J segment lost 3 bases and the V segment lost 1 base, leaving 6 bases of the junction unmatched. CDR3 in amino acids: CASSQASGTGVYEQYF. As DNA, the CDR3 is TGTGCCAGCAGCCAAGCCTCCGGGACAGGGGTCTACGAGCAGTACTTC.

This chain uses TRBV7-7 with TRBJ2-5; 10 bases are shared with TRBD1. The CDR3 is 15 residues long. CDR1 is SSHAT and CDR2 is FNYEAQ in the germline V gene (reference sequence). The CDR3 sequence is CASARLTGGSGPQYF. CDR3 nucleotide sequence: TGTGCTAGCGCCAGACTGACAGGGGGCAGCGGTCCCCAGTACTTC.

This rearrangement joins TRBV5-5 to TRBJ2-1, with 8 nucleotides matching TRBD1. J gave up 0 bases and V 0 bases, and 5 bases lay outside the gene matches. CDR1 is SGHKS and CDR2 is YYEKEE in the germline V gene (reference sequence). This CDR3 is 17 amino acids long. The CDR3 coding sequence is TGTGCCAGCAGCTTGGGGACAGGGAGTAGCTCCTACAATGAGCAGTTCTTC. It specifies CASSLGTGSSSYNEQFF.

This clone was seen a handful of times. V and J are TRBV11-2 and TRBJ2-3; 9 bases agree with TRBD2. The germline V gene has CDR1 SGHAT and CDR2 FQNNGV. This CDR3 contains 14 residues. Trimming at V came to 3 bases and at J to 4 bases, leaving 2 bases not matched to a gene. The CDR3 spells CASSFLAGSDTQYF. The DNA of the CDR3 is TGTGCCAGCAGCTTTCTAGCGGGGTCAGATACGCAGTATTTT.

J is TRBJ1-1 and V is TRBV5-1; weak D call: TRBD1 (5 bases). Trimming cost V 7 bases and J 1 base, with 17 bases left between them. Germline V gene lookup returns CDR1 SGHRS and CDR2 YFSETQ. The CDR3 runs 15 residues. The CDR3 sequence: CASVPQAGTNTEAFF. DNA for the CDR3: TGCGCCAGCGTACCACAGGCAGGCACGAACACTGAAGCTTTCTTT.

The chain has TRBV2 and TRBJ1-2; D call uncertain. The V and J ends lost 3 bases and 4 bases respectively, with 15 bases between them. CDR1 and CDR2 from the germline V gene are SNHLY and FYNNEI. The CDR3 contains 15 residues. The CDR3 loop is CASSDMGGPFYGYTF. CDR3 DNA: TGTGCCAGCAGTGATATGGGTGGACCCTTCTATGGCTACACCTTC.

This sequence joins TRBV25-1 and TRBJ2-5; D may be TRBD2 (5 bases). This CDR3 is built from 15 residues. The V end lost 11 bases, the J end lost 5 bases, and 24 bases lay between the germline ends. Germline lookup yields CDR1 MGHDK and CDR2 SYGVNS. The CDR3 is CAVRTDWPTSETQYF. The CDR3 nucleotides read TGTGCCGTGAGGACTGATTGGCCTACCTCGGAGACCCAGTACTTC. Looking up the rest from reference TRBV25-1 and TRBJ2-5 gives the full variable domain: EADIYQTPRYLVIGTGKKITLECSQTMGHDKMYWYQQDPGMELHLIHYSYGVNSTEKGDLSSESTVSRIRTEHFPLTLESARPSHTSQYLCAVRTDWPTSETQYFGPGTRLLVL.